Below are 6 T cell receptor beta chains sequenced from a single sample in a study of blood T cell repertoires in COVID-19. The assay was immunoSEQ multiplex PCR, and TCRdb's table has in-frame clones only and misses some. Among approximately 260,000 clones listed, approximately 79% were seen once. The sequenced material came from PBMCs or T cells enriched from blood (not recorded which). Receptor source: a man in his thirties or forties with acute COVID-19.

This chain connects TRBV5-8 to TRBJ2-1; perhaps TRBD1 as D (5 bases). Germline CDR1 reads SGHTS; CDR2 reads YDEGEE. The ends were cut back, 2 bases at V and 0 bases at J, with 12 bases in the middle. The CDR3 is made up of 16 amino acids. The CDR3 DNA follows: TGTGCCAGCAGCTTTAATACAGGAGTCTCCTACAATGAGCAGTTCTTC. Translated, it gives CASSFNTGVSYNEQFF.

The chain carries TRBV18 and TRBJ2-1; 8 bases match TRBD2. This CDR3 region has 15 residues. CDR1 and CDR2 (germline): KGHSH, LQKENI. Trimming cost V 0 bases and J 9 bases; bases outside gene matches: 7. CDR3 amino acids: CASSPPAGALGEQFF. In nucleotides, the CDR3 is TGTGCCAGCTCACCACCAGCGGGGGCCCTTGGTGAGCAGTTCTTC.

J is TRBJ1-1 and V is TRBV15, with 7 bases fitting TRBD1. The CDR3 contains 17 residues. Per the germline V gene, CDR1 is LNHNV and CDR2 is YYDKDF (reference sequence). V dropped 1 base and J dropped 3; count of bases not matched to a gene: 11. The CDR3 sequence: CATSRGDSGYGDTEAFF. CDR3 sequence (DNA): TGTGCCACCAGCAGAGGGGACAGTGGCTACGGGGACACTGAAGCTTTCTTT.

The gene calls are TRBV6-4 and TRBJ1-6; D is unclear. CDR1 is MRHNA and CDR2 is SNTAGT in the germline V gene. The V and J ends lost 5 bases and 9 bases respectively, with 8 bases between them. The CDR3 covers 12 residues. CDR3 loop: CASSNTGSPLHF. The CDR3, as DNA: TGTGCCAGCAGTAATACGGGTTCACCCCTCCACTTT.

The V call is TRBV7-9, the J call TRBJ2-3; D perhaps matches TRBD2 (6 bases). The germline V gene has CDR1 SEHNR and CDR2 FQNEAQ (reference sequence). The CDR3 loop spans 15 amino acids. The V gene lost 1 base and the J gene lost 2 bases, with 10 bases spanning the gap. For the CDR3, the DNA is TGTGCCAGCAGCTTAGTAAGCGGGCCCACAGATACGCAGTATTTT. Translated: CASSLVSGPTDTQYF.

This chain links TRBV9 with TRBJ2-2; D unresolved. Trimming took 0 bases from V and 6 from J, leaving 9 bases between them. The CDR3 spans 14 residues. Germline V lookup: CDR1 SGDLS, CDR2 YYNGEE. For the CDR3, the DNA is TGTGCCAGCAGCGTAGTCCCTCTCTCCGGGGAGCTGTTTTTT. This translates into CASSVVPLSGELFF.